This is a list of T cell receptor beta chains from one sample in a study of PD-1 blockade in classical Hodgkin lymphoma. Repertoires were generated with immunoSEQ multiplex PCR, while TCRdb's copy carries only in-frame clones and drops some. The table includes around 60,000 clones, more than 70% detected once. The input for sequencing was peripheral blood mononuclear cells (PBMCs), taken before the second cycle of nivolumab. These receptors were taken from a human donor with classical Hodgkin lymphoma. Each CDR3 is given with its conserved first and last residue. A D gene is named only where the DNA matches it firmly. A row's size may be missing; if present it is once, few, many or a size class.

TRBV5-1	.	TRBJ2-7	.	TGCGCCAGCAGCTTGCGTAACCAGGAAGGGACCGAGTACTTC	CASSLRNQEGTEYF
TRBV27	TRBD1	TRBJ1-2	.	TGTGCCAGCTCCCGAGACAGGGGCTATGGCTACACCTTC	CASSRDRGYGYTF
TRBV5-1	TRBD2	TRBJ2-2	.	TGCGCCAGCATCGCCACCCGGGGGGGGACCGGGGAGCTGTTTTTT	CASIATRGGTGELFF
TRBV6-6	.	TRBJ2-3	.	TGTGCCAGCAGTCGTGCCAGGGGGGGAGATACGCAGTATTTT	CASSRARGGDTQYF
TRBV4-1	.	TRBJ2-3	.	TGCGCCAGCAGCCAACGTCCAGGGAGGCCAGATACGCAGTATTTT	CASSQRPGRPDTQYF
TRBV5-1	.	TRBJ1-4	once	TGCGCCAGCAGCTCGGCAGGAACAACTAATGAAAAACTGTTTTTT	CASSSAGTTNEKLFF
TRBV25-1	.	TRBJ1-4	.	TGTGCCAGCAGTGAAATAAGCGGGGGACGTGAAAAACTGTTTTTT	CASSEISGGREKLFF
TRBV7-9	.	TRBJ1-4	.	TGTGCCAGCAGCTTCCGACGGCCAACTAATGAAAAACTGTTTTTT	CASSFRRPTNEKLFF
TRBV6-6	.	TRBJ1-1	.	TGTGCCAGCAGTCCCGCGGACACGAGAAACACTGAAGCTTTCTTT	CASSPADTRNTEAFF
TRBV6-5	TRBD1	TRBJ1-5	once	TGTGCCTCAAAACCCGACAGGGGGCTCAATCAGCCCCAGCATTTT	CASKPDRGLNQPQHF
TRBV5-1	.	TRBJ2-1	.	TGCGCCAGCAGCTTGCTAGGGGGGGACTACAATGAGCAGTTCTTC	CASSLLGGDYNEQFF
TRBV7-9	.	TRBJ1-6	few	TGTGCCAGCAGTTTGGCAGGGAGTAATTCACCCCTCCACTTT	CASSLAGSNSPLHF
TRBV6-5	TRBD1	TRBJ1-5	.	TGTGCCAGCAGTTCTACAGGGGTAGGGGATCAGCCCCAGCATTTT	CASSSTGVGDQPQHF
TRBV5-1	TRBD2	TRBJ2-1	.	TGCGCCAGCAGCTTGACAGGGAGCGGGGGGGTGGATGAGCAGTTCTTC	CASSLTGSGGVDEQFF
TRBV5-1	TRBD2	TRBJ2-2	once	TGCGCCAGCAGCCCACTAGCGGGGACGAACACCGGGGAGCTGTTTTTT	CASSPLAGTNTGELFF
TRBV27	TRBD1	TRBJ2-7	.	TGTGCCAGCAGTCCCCACGGGACAGGGGTAGCAGCCGTCTCCTACGAGCAGTACTTC	CASSPHGTGVAAVSYEQYF
TRBV7-9	.	TRBJ1-1	.	TGTGCCAGCAGCTCACAGACGGTAGAAGCTTTCTTT	CASSSQTVEAFF
TRBV15	TRBD1	TRBJ2-5	.	TGTGCCACCAGCAGAGATGGGTCAGGGGGTTTGGAGACCCAGTACTTC	CATSRDGSGGLETQYF
TRBV28	.	TRBJ2-7	.	TGTGCCACCCGGGTAGGACGAGTGGACGAGCAGTACTTC	CATRVGRVDEQYF
TRBV5-1	.	TRBJ2-7	.	TGCGCCAGCAGCTTGGAACGGGGTTCCTACGAGCAGTACTTC	CASSLERGSYEQYF
TRBV7-9	TRBD2	TRBJ2-7	.	TGTGCCAGCAGCTTACTAGCGGGGACCTCCTACGAGCAGTACTTC	CASSLLAGTSYEQYF
TRBV7-9	.	TRBJ2-5	.	TGTGCCAGCAGCTTCTCGCAAGAGACCCAGTACTTC	CASSFSQETQYF
TRBV2	.	TRBJ1-5	.	TGTGCCAGCACAAACAGCAATCAGCCCCAGCATTTT	CASTNSNQPQHF
TRBV6-5	TRBD2	TRBJ2-7	medium-sized	TGTGCCAGCAGTTCCTCCCCTAGCGGGGAGTACGAGCAGTACTTC	CASSSSPSGEYEQYF
TRBV5-1	TRBD2	TRBJ2-1	.	TGCGCCAGCAGCTTACCCTCGGCGGTGGAGCTTGGACCGGGGGGGCGGAATGAGCAGTTCTTC	CASSLPSAVELGPGGRNEQFF
TRBV15	.	TRBJ2-7	.	TGTGCCACCAGCATTCCGGGACAATCCTACGAGCAGTACTTC	CATSIPGQSYEQYF
TRBV6-6	.	TRBJ1-1	once	TGTGCCAGCAGTTATGTACAGCGTGAAGCTTTCTTT	CASSYVQREAFF
TRBV30	.	TRBJ2-2	.	TGTGCCTGGAGCCTCCAGACTTACACCGGGGAGCTGTTTTTT	CAWSLQTYTGELFF
TRBV19	TRBD1	TRBJ1-1	.	TGTGCCAGTAGTATCCACAGGGGGGGGAGAAACACTGAAGCTTTCTTT	CASSIHRGGRNTEAFF
TRBV5-8	.	TRBJ2-7	.	TGTGCCAGCAACCGAATCTCCTACGAGCAGTACTTC	CASNRISYEQYF
TRBV4-2	.	TRBJ2-1	.	TGTGCCAGCAGCCCCCTTGACTTGGACCAATACAATGAGCAGTTCTTC	CASSPLDLDQYNEQFF
TRBV13	.	TRBJ2-7	once	TGTGCCACCACCCGGGGGCAGGGAGCTTCCTACGAGCAGTACTTC	CATTRGQGASYEQYF
TRBV5-1	.	TRBJ2-5	.	TGCGCCAGCAGCTTGGGTGGACAAGAGACCCAGTACTTC	CASSLGGQETQYF
TRBV6-5	.	TRBJ1-1	.	TGTGCCAGCAGTTTGTCGAGAATAGCAGGGAACACTGAAGCTTTCTTT	CASSLSRIAGNTEAFF
TRBV10-3	.	TRBJ1-1	.	TGTGCCATCCAGGCGGGGGGGGGCCAAGCTTTCTTT	CAIQAGGGQAFF
TRBV5-1	.	TRBJ1-5	once	TGCGCCAGCAGCTTGGAAACAGGGAATCAGCCCCAGCATTTT	CASSLETGNQPQHF
TRBV11-2	.	TRBJ1-2	few	TGTGCCAGCAGCTCCACCGCCCTCGCGCGCTACACCTTC	CASSSTALARYTF
TRBV11-2	.	TRBJ1-4	.	TGTGCCAGCAGCTTAGGGGGACCTGGGGAAAAACTGTTTTTT	CASSLGGPGEKLFF
TRBV14	.	TRBJ1-2	.	TGTGCCAGCAGCCCACGGACGCTGGCTAACTATGGCTACACCTTC	CASSPRTLANYGYTF
TRBV10-3	.	TRBJ2-1	once	TGTGCCATCAGCTTGGGACTCGCCAATGAGCAGTTCTTC	CAISLGLANEQFF